The 6 T cell receptor beta chains given below trace back to one sample, sequenced in a study of T-cell reconstitution after alpha-beta-depleted transplantation in children. The authors prepared the TCRbeta library with unique molecular identifiers. TCRdb reprocessed the PCR reads with MiXCR, giving one entry per CDR3 protein. The sample includes hundreds of thousands of distinct CDR3 sequences, around 13% of them seen just once. This specimen consisted of PBMCs, obtained before TCRalphabeta/CD19-depleted stem cell transplant. The source of these receptors is a girl aged 2 to 9 with congenital amegakaryocytic thrombocytopenia, due to receive a stem cell transplant.

This clonotype was recorded at least ten times. The chain uses TRBV7-8 and TRBJ2-1; 8 bases align to TRBD2. The CDR3 consists of 10 residues. The germline CDR1 and CDR2 sequences are SGHVS and FQNEAQ. The V gene end was trimmed by 11 bases and the J gene end by 13 bases; junction bases not matched to a gene: 7. This chain's CDR3 is CASGGTSQFF. CDR3 DNA: TGTGCCTCCGGGGGGACTAGTCAGTTCTTC.

This clonotype was observed a handful of times. V usage is TRBV7-9 and J usage is TRBJ1-2; 7 bases agree with TRBD1. The trim removed 1 base at V and 0 bases at J, leaving 5 bases unmatched. This CDR3 comprises 16 residues. CDR1 SEHNR and CDR2 FQNEAQ come from the germline V gene (reference sequence). In DNA, the CDR3 is TGTGCCAGCAGCTTAGAGAGGCAGGGGGCTAACTATGGCTACACCTTC. This encodes CASSLERQGANYGYTF.

This clonotype was counted a few times. The rearrangement links TRBV15 to TRBJ2-1, with 11 bases fitting TRBD2. CDR1 and CDR2 (germline): LNHNV, YYDKDF (reference sequence). J lost 9 bases, V lost 0 bases, and 13 bases had no gene match. The CDR3 extends over 18 amino acids. CDR3 nucleotides: TGTGCCACCAGCAGAGATCTCTGGGGCCTAGCGGGAGGTATTGAGCAGTTCTTC. Translation gives CATSRDLWGLAGGIEQFF.

The J gene is TRBJ2-1, the V gene TRBV9; TRBD2 matches at 10 bases. V shed 2 bases and J 4 bases; nucleotides not matched to a gene: 9. CDR1 is SGDLS and CDR2 is YYNGEE in the germline V gene. The length of the CDR3 is 17 residues. CDR3 nucleotide sequence: TGTGCCAGCAGCGTTCGACCGAGCGGGAGGGGTTACAATGAGCAGTTCTTC. Protein product: CASSVRPSGRGYNEQFF.

In its sample, this clonotype was seen many times. V and J are TRBV12-3 or TRBV12-4 and TRBJ1-1; D gene uncertain. V shed 1 base and J shed 3 bases, with 9 bases lying between them. The CDR3 has 14 amino acids. The CDR3 reads CASSLVPGDTEAFF. The CDR3 nucleotides read TGTGCCAGCAGTTTAGTCCCCGGGGACACTGAAGCTTTCTTT.

Comment on this clonotype: Being one base from a much bigger clone, this may be a read error. This chain connects TRBV28 to TRBJ2-7, with a possible D match to TRBD2 (6 bases). CDR3 length equals 14 residues. Trimming pared 9 bases from V and 3 bases from J, leaving 18 bases between. Germline V gene data show CDR1 as MDHEN and CDR2 as SYDVKM. Written as DNA, the CDR3 is TGTGCCAGGAGTAGACTAGTGGATCACTACGAGCAGTACTTC. Translating gives CARSRLVDHYEQYF.